This T cell receptor (beta chain) emerged from a study of CD8 T cells in Susac syndrome. When the RNA was reverse transcribed, random hexamers were used with an input of roughly 0.45 to 1 ug. TCRdb fed the immunoSEQ multiplex PCR reads into MiXCR, producing one record per CDR3 protein. Among roughly 130,000 distinct CDR3 sequences listed, about 95% were seen once. CDR1 is MNHEY, CDR2 SVGAGI, per germline. With V trimmed by 6 bases and J by 12 bases, 8 bases remained unmatched. The CDR3 contains 14 residues. The sequence derives from a human donor in good health. Sequencing used CD4+ T cells from PBMCs. The chain has TRBV6-5 and TRBJ2-1; 13 nucleotides align to TRBD2. The CDR3 DNA is TGTGCCAGCAGCCGGACTAGCGGGAGTATGGGGCAGTTCTTC. As protein: CASSRTSGSMGQFF.